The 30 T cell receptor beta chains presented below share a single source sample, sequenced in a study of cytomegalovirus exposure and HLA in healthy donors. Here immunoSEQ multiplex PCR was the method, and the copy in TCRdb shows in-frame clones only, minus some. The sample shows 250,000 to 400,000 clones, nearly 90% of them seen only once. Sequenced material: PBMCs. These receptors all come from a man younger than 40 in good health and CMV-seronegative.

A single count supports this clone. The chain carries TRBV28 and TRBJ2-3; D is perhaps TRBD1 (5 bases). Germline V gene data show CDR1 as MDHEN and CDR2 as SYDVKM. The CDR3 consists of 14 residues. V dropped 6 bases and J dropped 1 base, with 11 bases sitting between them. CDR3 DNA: TGTGCCAGCAGCTATGACAGTCGCACAGATACGCAGTATTTT. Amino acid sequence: CASSYDSRTDTQYF.

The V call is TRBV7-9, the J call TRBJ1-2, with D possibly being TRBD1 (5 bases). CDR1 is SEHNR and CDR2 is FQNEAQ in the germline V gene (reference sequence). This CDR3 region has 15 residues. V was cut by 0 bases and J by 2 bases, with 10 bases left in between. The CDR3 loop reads CASSLALRGNYGYTF. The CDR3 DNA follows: TGTGCCAGCAGCTTAGCCTTGCGGGGCAACTATGGCTACACCTTC.

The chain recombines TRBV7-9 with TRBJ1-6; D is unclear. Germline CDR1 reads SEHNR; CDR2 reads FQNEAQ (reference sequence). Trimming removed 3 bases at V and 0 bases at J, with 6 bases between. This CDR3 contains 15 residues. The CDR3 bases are TGTGCCAGCAGCTTCGGGAGCTCCTATAATTCACCCCTCCACTTT. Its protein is CASSFGSSYNSPLHF. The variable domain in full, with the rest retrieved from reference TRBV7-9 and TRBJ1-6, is DTGVSQNPRHKITKRGQNVTFRCDPISEHNRLYWYRQTLGQGPEFLTYFQNEAQLEKSRLLSDRFSAERPKGSFSTLEIQRTEQGDSAMYLCASSFGSSYNSPLHFGNGTRLTVT.

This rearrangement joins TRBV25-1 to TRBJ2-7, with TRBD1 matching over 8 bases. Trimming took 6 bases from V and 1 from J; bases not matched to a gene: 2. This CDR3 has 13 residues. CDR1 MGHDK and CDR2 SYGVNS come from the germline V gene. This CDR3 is CASRWDRSYEQYF. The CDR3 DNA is TGTGCCAGCAGGTGGGACAGGTCCTACGAGCAGTACTTC.

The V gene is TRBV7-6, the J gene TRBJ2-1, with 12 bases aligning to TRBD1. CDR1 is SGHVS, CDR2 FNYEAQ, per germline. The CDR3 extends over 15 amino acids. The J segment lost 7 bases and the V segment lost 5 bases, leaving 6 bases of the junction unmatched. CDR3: CASSPGQGAGNEQFF. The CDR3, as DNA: TGTGCCAGCAGCCCGGGACAGGGGGCGGGGAATGAGCAGTTCTTC.

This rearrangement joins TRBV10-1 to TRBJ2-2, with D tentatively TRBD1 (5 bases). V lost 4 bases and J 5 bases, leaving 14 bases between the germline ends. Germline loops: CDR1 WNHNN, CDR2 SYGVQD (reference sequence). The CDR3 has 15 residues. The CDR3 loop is CASSGRTLGTGELFF. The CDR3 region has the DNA TGCGCCAGCAGTGGCCGGACATTGGGGACCGGGGAGCTGTTTTTT.

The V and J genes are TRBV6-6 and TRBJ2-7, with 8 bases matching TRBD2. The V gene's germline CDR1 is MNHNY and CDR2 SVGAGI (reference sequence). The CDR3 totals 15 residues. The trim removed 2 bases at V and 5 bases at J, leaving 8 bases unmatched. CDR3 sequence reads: CASSYGQLAAHEQYF. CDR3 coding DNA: TGTGCCAGCAGTTACGGTCAACTAGCGGCCCACGAGCAGTACTTC.

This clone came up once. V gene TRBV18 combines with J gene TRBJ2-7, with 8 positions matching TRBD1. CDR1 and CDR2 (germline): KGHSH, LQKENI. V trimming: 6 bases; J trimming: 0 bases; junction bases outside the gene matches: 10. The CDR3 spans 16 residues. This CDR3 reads CASSPPTGASSYEQYF. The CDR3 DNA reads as TGTGCCAGCTCCCCTCCGACAGGGGCATCCTCCTACGAGCAGTACTTC.

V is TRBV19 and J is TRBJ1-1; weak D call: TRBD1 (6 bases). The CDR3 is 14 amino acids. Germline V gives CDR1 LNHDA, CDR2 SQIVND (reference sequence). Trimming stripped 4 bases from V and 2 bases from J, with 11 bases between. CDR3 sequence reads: CASSRRQENTEAFF. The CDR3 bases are TGTGCCAGTAGTAGGAGACAGGAAAACACTGAAGCTTTCTTT.

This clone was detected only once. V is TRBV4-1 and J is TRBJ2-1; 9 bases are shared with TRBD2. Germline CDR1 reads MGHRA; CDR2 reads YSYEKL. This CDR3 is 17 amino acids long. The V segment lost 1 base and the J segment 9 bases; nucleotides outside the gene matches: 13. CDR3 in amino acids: CASSQGPFGRGGAEQFF. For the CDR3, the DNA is TGCGCCAGCAGCCAAGGGCCCTTCGGGCGGGGGGGAGCTGAGCAGTTCTTC.

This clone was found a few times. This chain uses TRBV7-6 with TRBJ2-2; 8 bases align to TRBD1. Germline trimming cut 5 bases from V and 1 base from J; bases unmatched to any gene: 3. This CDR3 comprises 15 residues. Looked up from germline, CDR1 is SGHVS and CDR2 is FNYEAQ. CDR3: CASSPDRVNTGELFF. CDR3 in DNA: TGTGCCAGCAGCCCGGACAGGGTGAACACCGGGGAGCTGTTTTTT.

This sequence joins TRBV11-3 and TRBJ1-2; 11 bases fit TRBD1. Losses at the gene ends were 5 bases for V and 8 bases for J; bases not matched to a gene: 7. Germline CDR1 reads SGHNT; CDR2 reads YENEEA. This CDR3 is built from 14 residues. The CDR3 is CASSHGQGAEGYTF. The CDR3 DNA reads TGTGCCAGCAGCCACGGACAGGGGGCAGAAGGCTACACCTTC. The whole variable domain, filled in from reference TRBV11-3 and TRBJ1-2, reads EAGVVQSPRYKIIEKKQPVAFWCNPISGHNTLYWYLQNLGQGPELLIRYENEEAVDDSQLPKDRFSAERLKGVDSTLKIQPAELGDSAVYLCASSHGQGAEGYTFGSGTRLTVV.

The CDR3, as DNA: TGTGCCAGTAGTAGGACAGTCAATCAGCCCCAGCATTTT. Amino acids: CASSRTVNQPQHF. V usage is TRBV19 and J usage is TRBJ1-5; maybe TRBD1 (6 bases). The V end lost 4 bases, the J end lost 3 bases, and 7 bases lay between the germline ends. This CDR3 is built from 13 residues. Germline CDR1 and CDR2: LNHDA and SQIVND (reference sequence).

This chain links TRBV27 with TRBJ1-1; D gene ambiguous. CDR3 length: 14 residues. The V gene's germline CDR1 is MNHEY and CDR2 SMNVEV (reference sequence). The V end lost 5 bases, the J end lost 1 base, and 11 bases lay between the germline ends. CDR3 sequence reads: CASSLTSRNTEAFF. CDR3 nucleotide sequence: TGTGCCAGCAGTCTAACTAGCAGGAACACTGAAGCTTTCTTT.

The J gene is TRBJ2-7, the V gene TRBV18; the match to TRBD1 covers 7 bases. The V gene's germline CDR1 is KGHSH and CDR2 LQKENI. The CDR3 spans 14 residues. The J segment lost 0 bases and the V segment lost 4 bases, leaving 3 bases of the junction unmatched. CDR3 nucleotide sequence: TGTGCCAGCTCACAAGACAGGGCCTCCTACGAGCAGTACTTC. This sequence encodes CASSQDRASYEQYF.

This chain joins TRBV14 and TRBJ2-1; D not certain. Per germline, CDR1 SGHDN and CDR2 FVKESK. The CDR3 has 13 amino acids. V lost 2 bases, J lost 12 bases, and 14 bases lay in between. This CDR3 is CASSQKASFVQFF. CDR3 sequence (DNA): TGTGCCAGCAGCCAAAAAGCCTCGTTTGTGCAGTTCTTC.

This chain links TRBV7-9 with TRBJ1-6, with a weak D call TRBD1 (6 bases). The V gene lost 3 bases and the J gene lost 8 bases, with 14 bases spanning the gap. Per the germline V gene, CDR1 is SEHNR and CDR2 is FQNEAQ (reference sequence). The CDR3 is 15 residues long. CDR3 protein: CASSFGGGYDSPLHF. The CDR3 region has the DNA TGTGCCAGCAGCTTTGGGGGCGGGTATGATTCACCCCTCCACTTT.

The CDR3 coding sequence is TGTGCCAGCAGTTTCAGCGGATATAGCTCCTACAATGAGCAGTTCTTC. Translating gives CASSFSGYSSYNEQFF. V usage is TRBV6-5 and J usage is TRBJ2-1, with D tentatively TRBD2 (5 bases). CDR1 is MNHEY and CDR2 is SVGAGI in the germline V gene. V gave up 4 bases and J gave up 0 bases, with 13 bases separating them. This CDR3 contains 16 residues.

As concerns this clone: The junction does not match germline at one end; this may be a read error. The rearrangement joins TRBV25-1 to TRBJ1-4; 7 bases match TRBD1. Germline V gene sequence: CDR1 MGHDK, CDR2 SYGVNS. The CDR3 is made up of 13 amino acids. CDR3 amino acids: CASSESFTGAKLF. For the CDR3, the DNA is TGTGCCAGCAGTGAATCTTTTACAGGGGCAAAACTTTTT.

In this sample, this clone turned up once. CDR3 residues: CASSPDRGNQPQHF. The CDR3 DNA sequence: TGTGCCAGCAGCCCGGACAGGGGGAATCAGCCCCAGCATTTT. J is TRBJ1-5 and V is TRBV7-2, with TRBD1 identical over 10 bases. CDR1 SGHTA and CDR2 FQGNSA come from the germline V gene. CDR3 size: 14 residues. Unmatched junction bases numbered 2, after V lost 5 bases and J lost 4 bases.

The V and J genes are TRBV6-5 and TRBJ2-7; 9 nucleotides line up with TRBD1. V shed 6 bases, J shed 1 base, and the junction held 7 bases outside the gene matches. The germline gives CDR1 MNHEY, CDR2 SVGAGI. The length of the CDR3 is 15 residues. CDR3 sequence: CASSRLGTGSYEQYF. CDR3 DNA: TGTGCCAGCAGCCGCCTGGGGACAGGGTCCTACGAGCAGTACTTC.

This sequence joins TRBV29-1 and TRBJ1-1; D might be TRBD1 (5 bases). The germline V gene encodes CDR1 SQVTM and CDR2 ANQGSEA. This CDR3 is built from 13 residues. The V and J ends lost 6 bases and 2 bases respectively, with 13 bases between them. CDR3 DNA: TGCAGCGTCGGGGGGGGAGGAAACACTGAAGCTTTCTTT. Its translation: CSVGGGGNTEAFF.

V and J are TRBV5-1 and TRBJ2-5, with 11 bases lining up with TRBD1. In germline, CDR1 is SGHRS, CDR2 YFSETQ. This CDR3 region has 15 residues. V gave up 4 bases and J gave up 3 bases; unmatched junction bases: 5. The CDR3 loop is CASSTGDRGEETQYF. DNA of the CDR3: TGCGCCAGCAGCACCGGGGACAGGGGGGAAGAGACCCAGTACTTC.

CDR3 nucleotides: TGTGCCAGCAGGGGCCGACAGATCACTAACTATGGCTACACCTTC. Protein sequence: CASRGRQITNYGYTF. V is TRBV6-5 and J is TRBJ1-2; TRBD1 is a possible D gene (5 bases). The CDR3 is 15 amino acids. Germline V CDR1 and CDR2: MNHEY, SVGAGI. The ends were cut back, 6 bases at V and 0 bases at J, with 14 bases in the middle.

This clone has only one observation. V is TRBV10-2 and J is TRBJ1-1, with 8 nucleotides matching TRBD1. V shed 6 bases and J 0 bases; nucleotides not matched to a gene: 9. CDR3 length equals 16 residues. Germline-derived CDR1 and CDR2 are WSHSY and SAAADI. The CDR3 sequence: CASSQTRTGLNTEAFF. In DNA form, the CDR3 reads TGCGCCAGCAGCCAGACTCGGACAGGGTTGAACACTGAAGCTTTCTTT.

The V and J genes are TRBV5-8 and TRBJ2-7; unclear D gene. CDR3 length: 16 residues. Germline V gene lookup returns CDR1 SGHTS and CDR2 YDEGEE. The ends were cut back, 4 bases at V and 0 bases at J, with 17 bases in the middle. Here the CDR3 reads CASSPSLNIVSYEQYF. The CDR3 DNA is TGTGCCAGCAGCCCCTCGTTGAATATAGTCTCCTACGAGCAGTACTTC. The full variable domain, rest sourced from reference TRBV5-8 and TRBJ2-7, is EAGVTQSPTHLIKTRGQQATLRCSPISGHTSVYWYQQALGLGLQFLLWYDEGEERNRGNFPPRFSGRQFPNYSSELNVNALELEDSALYLCASSPSLNIVSYEQYFGPGTRLTVT.

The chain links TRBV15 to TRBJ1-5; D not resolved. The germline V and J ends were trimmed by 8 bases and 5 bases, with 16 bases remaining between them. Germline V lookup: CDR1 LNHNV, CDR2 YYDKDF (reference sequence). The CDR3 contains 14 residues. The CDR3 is CATGPGDSDQPQHF. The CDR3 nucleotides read TGTGCCACCGGCCCGGGAGATTCGGATCAGCCCCAGCATTTT.

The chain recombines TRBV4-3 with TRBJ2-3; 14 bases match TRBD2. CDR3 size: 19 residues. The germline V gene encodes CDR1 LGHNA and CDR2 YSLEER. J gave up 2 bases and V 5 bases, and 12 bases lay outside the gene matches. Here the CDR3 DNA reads TGCGCCAGCAGCTGGCGACTAGCGGGGGGGCCGGAGTTCACAGATACGCAGTATTTT. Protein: CASSWRLAGGPEFTDTQYF.

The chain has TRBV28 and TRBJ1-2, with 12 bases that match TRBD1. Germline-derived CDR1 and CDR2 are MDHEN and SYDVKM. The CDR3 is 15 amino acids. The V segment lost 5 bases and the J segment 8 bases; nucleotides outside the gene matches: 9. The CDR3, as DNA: TGTGCCAGCAGTACCTCCGGGACAGGGGGCCGGGGCTACACCTTC. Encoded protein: CASSTSGTGGRGYTF.

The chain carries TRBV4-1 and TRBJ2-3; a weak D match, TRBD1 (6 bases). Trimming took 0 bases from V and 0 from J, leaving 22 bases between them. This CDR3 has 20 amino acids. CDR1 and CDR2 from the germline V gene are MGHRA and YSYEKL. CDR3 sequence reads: CASSQDWGTHQFSSTDTQYF. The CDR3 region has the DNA TGCGCCAGCAGCCAAGATTGGGGGACACACCAATTTTCTAGCACAGATACGCAGTATTTT.